Each of the 20 T cell receptor beta chains below was sequenced from the same sample in a study of blood T cell repertoires in COVID-19 (dated by TCRdb to 2020 to 2022). The library relied on the immunoSEQ multiplex PCR assay. TCRdb re-hosts the immuneACCESS table, in-frame sequences only. Its copies lack some clones; in the studies checked, an unresolved V gene accounts for under half of them, and the cause for the rest is not known. The sample table contains approximately 390,000 clones; only one count was recorded for approximately 87% of them. Approximately 9.3% of the sample is in the top ten clones. The sample consisted of PBMCs or T cells enriched from blood (not recorded which). The source is a woman in her 50s who had recovered from COVID-19.

This sequence joins TRBV10-3 and TRBJ2-7; TRBD1 matches at 9 bases. The CDR3 covers 14 residues. J gave up 4 bases and V 4 bases, and 5 bases lay outside the gene matches. Germline assignment: CDR1 ENHRY and CDR2 SYGVKD. The CDR3 DNA reads as TGTGCCATCAGTGGAAGCGGACAGGGGTACGAGCAGTACTTC. This codes for CAISGSGQGYEQYF.

CDR3: CASSFGTGDGYTF. The CDR3 nucleotides are TGTGCCAGCAGCTTTGGGACAGGGGATGGCTACACCTTC. The J gene is TRBJ1-2, the V gene TRBV7-9; 10 bases fit TRBD1. Germline CDR1 and CDR2: SEHNR and FQNEAQ (reference sequence). J gave up 6 bases and V 3 bases, and 1 base lay outside the gene matches. This CDR3 has 13 amino acids. The whole variable domain, filled in from reference TRBV7-9 and TRBJ1-2, reads DTGVSQNPRHKITKRGQNVTFRCDPISEHNRLYWYRQTLGQGPEFLTYFQNEAQLEKSRLLSDRFSAERPKGSFSTLEIQRTEQGDSAMYLCASSFGTGDGYTFGSGTRLTVV.

The chain carries TRBV2 and TRBJ2-7; 10 bases are shared with TRBD1. CDR1 and CDR2 from the germline V gene are SNHLY and FYNNEI. CDR3 length: 16 residues. The trim removed 6 bases at V and 1 base at J, leaving 9 bases unmatched. DNA of the CDR3: TGTGCCAGCAGGGGCCAGACAGGGGGCACTTCCTACGAGCAGTACTTC. Encoded protein: CASRGQTGGTSYEQYF. The variable domain in full, with the rest retrieved from reference TRBV2 and TRBJ2-7, is EPEVTQTPSHQVTQMGQEVILRCVPISNHLYFYWYRQILGQKVEFLVSFYNNEISEKSEIFDDQFSVERPDGSNFTLKIRSTKLEDSAMYFCASRGQTGGTSYEQYFGPGTRLTVT.

The rearrangement joins TRBV28 to TRBJ1-2, with a tentative D call TRBD1 (6 bases). CDR3 length: 13 residues. Trimming removed 4 bases from V and 6 bases from J, with 12 bases in between. Per the germline V gene, CDR1 is MDHEN and CDR2 is SYDVKM. CDR3 DNA: TGTGCCAGCAGTTCCCGACGACAGGATGGCTACACCTTC. Protein product: CASSSRRQDGYTF.

In this sample, this clone turned up a few times. The rearrangement links TRBV12-3 or TRBV12-4 to TRBJ2-7, with 10 bases identical to TRBD2. J lost 6 bases, V lost 3 bases, and 2 bases had no gene match. CDR3 length: 13 amino acids. CDR3 sequence (DNA): TGTGCCAGCAGTTTTAAGCGGGAGGGCGAGCAGTACTTC. Residues: CASSFKREGEQYF.

The V and J genes are TRBV19 and TRBJ1-5; no firm D call. Looked up from germline, CDR1 is LNHDA and CDR2 is SQIVND (reference sequence). This CDR3 is 18 amino acids long. V was trimmed by 0 bases and J by 7 bases, leaving 22 bases between them. In nucleotides, the CDR3 is TGTGCCAGTAGTATAGATGGGTTACGGGCGGGGAGTGGGCAGCCCCAGCATTTT. Its translation: CASSIDGLRAGSGQPQHF.

J is TRBJ2-7 and V is TRBV11-2, with 12 bases identical to TRBD1. This CDR3 region has 18 residues. V lost 4 bases, J lost 2 bases, and 12 bases stayed unmatched. Per the germline V gene, CDR1 is SGHAT and CDR2 is FQNNGV. The CDR3 nucleotides are TGTGCCAGCAGCTCGCTTAACCGGGACAGGGGGCAACCCTACGAGCAGTACTTC. Amino acid sequence: CASSSLNRDRGQPYEQYF.

CDR3 residues: CASLTPGTSGGQETQYF. CDR3 sequence (DNA): TGCGCCAGCTTAACCCCGGGGACTAGCGGGGGGCAAGAGACCCAGTACTTC. The chain employs TRBV23-1 and TRBJ2-5, with 15 bases lining up with TRBD2. TRBV23-1 is marked as an open reading frame, function uncertain. The CDR3 spans 17 residues. The ends lost 8 bases at V and 2 bases at J; junction bases unmatched: 9.

The chain couples TRBV6-5 to TRBJ1-2; D call uncertain. The CDR3 has 11 residues. Germline lookup yields CDR1 MNHEY and CDR2 SVGAGI. The V end was cut by 8 bases, the J end by 8 bases, with 12 bases between. The CDR3: CASESGYGYTF. CDR3 DNA sequence: TGTGCCAGCGAATCGGGGTACGGCTACACCTTC.

The chain uses TRBV5-1 and TRBJ2-5, with 9 nucleotides matching TRBD2. Germline V gene lookup returns CDR1 SGHRS and CDR2 YFSETQ. The CDR3 is 16 residues long. V lost 4 bases to trimming and J lost 0 bases; unmatched junction nucleotides: 7. CDR3 DNA: TGCGCCAGCAGCCTGAGACTAGCGGCAGACCAAGAGACCCAGTACTTC. Protein: CASSLRLAADQETQYF. Supplemented by reference TRBV5-1 and TRBJ2-5, the full variable domain reads KAGVTQTPRYLIKTRGQQVTLSCSPISGHRSVSWYQQTPGQGLQFLFEYFSETQRNKGNFPGRFSGRQFSNSRSEMNVSTLELGDSALYLCASSLRLAADQETQYFGPGTRLLVL.

This chain links TRBV27 with TRBJ2-7; a weak D match, TRBD2 (6 bases). Trimming took off 2 bases at V and 0 bases at J, with 8 bases between the two ends. This CDR3 comprises 14 residues. Per the germline V gene, CDR1 is MNHEY and CDR2 is SMNVEV (reference sequence). The CDR3 protein is CASSLGGFSYEQYF. DNA for the CDR3: TGTGCCAGCAGTTTAGGAGGGTTCTCCTACGAGCAGTACTTC.

The rearrangement uses TRBV29-1 and TRBJ1-2; tentatively, D is TRBD1 (5 bases). Looked up from germline, CDR1 is SQVTM and CDR2 is ANQGSEA. V was trimmed by 0 bases and J by 2 bases, leaving 16 bases between them. The CDR3 is 16 residues long. CDR3 in DNA: TGCAGCGTTGAAGATCCAGGGAAACTCGGGAACTATGGCTACACCTTC. Amino acid sequence: CSVEDPGKLGNYGYTF.

The chain employs TRBV5-4 and TRBJ2-1; 8 bases agree with TRBD1. The germline CDR1 and CDR2 sequences are SGHNT and YYREEE (reference sequence). This CDR3 has 15 amino acids. V lost 0 bases, J lost 5 bases, and 4 bases stayed unmatched. In DNA form, the CDR3 reads TGTGCCAGCAGCTTGGCCCAGGGGGCGCACAATGAGCAGTTCTTC. Translated, it gives CASSLAQGAHNEQFF.

The rearrangement uses TRBV30 and TRBJ1-2, with TRBD1 matching 8 bases. Trimming at V came to 3 bases and at J to 8 bases, leaving 8 bases not matched to a gene. The length of the CDR3 is 13 residues. The germline V gene encodes CDR1 GTSNPN and CDR2 SVGIG (reference sequence). The CDR3 region has the DNA TGTGCCTGGAGCGCTCAGGGGGCTGGAGGCTACACCTTC. It encodes CAWSAQGAGGYTF.

This clone was recorded a few times. This chain uses TRBV6-5 with TRBJ1-1; 8 bases fit TRBD1. Trimming at V came to 2 bases and at J to 7 bases, leaving 9 bases not matched to a gene. Germline lookup yields CDR1 MNHEY and CDR2 SVGAGI. This CDR3 spans 15 amino acids. CDR3 DNA: TGTGCCAGCAGTTACGGACAGGGCTATCGGCTTGAAGCTTTCTTT. Its translation: CASSYGQGYRLEAFF.

This chain uses TRBV5-4 with TRBJ1-2; D is uncertain. The ends were cut back, 0 bases at V and 1 base at J, with 7 bases in the middle. Looked up from germline, CDR1 is SGHNT and CDR2 is YYREEE (reference sequence). This CDR3 spans 14 amino acids. CDR3 bases: TGTGCCAGCAGCTTGGAAGTCGGTAACTATGGCTACACCTTC. Protein: CASSLEVGNYGYTF.

This clone was recorded a few times. The chain joins TRBV5-6 to TRBJ1-4; 9 positions agree with TRBD1. CDR3 length: 15 residues. The J segment lost 5 bases and the V segment lost 7 bases, leaving 9 bases of the junction unmatched. In germline, CDR1 is SGHDT, CDR2 YYEEEE. The CDR3 reads CASLRRGQGNEKLFF. The CDR3 DNA is TGTGCCAGCCTTCGCAGAGGACAGGGGAATGAAAAACTGTTTTTT.

This rearrangement joins TRBV30 to TRBJ2-5; possible D gene TRBD1, 6 bases. This CDR3 contains 12 residues. Trimming stripped 1 base from V and 8 bases from J, with 11 bases between. CDR1 and CDR2 (germline): GTSNPN, SVGIG (reference sequence). The CDR3 sequence is CAWSATGSTQYF. The DNA of the CDR3 is TGTGCCTGGAGTGCCACAGGGAGCACCCAGTACTTC.

The chain is built from TRBV25-1 and TRBJ1-2, with TRBD1 identical over 7 bases. V dropped 6 bases and J dropped 6; count of bases not matched to a gene: 7. The CDR3 sequence is 13 residues long. The germline V gene encodes CDR1 MGHDK and CDR2 SYGVNS. The CDR3 region is CASRTQGYDGYTF. The DNA for the CDR3 is TGTGCCAGCAGAACACAGGGGTATGATGGCTACACCTTC.

V and J are TRBV28 and TRBJ1-1; 8 nucleotides line up with TRBD1. Germline values: CDR1 MDHEN, CDR2 SYDVKM. The CDR3 length is 14 residues. V lost 8 bases to trimming and J lost 2 bases; unmatched junction nucleotides: 7. The DNA for the CDR3 is TGTGCCAGCGAGACAGGGGCTCCAAACACTGAAGCTTTCTTT. Residues: CASETGAPNTEAFF. The whole variable domain, remainder taken from reference TRBV28 and TRBJ1-1, is DVKVTQSSRYLVKRTGEKVFLECVQDMDHENMFWYRQDPGLGLRLIYFSYDVKMKEKGDIPEGYSVSREKKERFSLILESASTNQTSMYLCASETGAPNTEAFFGQGTRLTVV.